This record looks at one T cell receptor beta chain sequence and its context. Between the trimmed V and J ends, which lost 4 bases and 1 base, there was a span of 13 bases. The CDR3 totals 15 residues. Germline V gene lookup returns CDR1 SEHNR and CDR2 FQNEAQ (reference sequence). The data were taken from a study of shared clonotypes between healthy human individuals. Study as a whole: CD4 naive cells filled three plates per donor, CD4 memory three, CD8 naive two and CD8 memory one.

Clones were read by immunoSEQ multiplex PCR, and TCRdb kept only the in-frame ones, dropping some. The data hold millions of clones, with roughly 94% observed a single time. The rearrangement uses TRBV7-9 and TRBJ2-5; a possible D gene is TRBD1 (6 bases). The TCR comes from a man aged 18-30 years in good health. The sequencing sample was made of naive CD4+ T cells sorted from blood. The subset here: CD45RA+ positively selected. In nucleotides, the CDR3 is TGTGCCAGCAGCTCTGTGACAGGTTCCCAAGAGACCCAGTACTTC. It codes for CASSSVTGSQETQYF. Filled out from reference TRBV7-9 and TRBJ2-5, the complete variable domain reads DTGVSQNPRHKITKRGQNVTFRCDPISEHNRLYWYRQTLGQGPEFLTYFQNEAQLEKSRLLSDRFSAERPKGSFSTLEIQRTEQGDSAMYLCASSSVTGSQETQYFGPGTRLLVL.